Given below is one T cell receptor (beta chain) in context. Its antigen is not yet known. Per-nucleotide qualities are absent, and no much larger clonotype sits a single base away. V drops 5 bases and J drops 1 base, leaving 14 bases in between. The germline V gene (reference sequence) yields SEHNR for CDR1 and FQNEAQ for CDR2. Counted from cysteine to phenylalanine, this CDR3 has 15 amino acids. Only the CDR3 part of the read is kept: 45 bases, read in frame from the first base. The source of the sample is a study of long-term antiretroviral therapy in people with HIV (dated 2022 in TCRdb). Notes on the research overall: Collection of the earliest samples took place about a decade ahead of the 2015 WHO recommendation for immediate ART, at a time when ART was typically delayed until CD4 counts fell. Eleven of the 30 participants with HIV were female. A retrospective serial study tested whether changes in peripheral blood TRB repertoire composition and diversity were associated with ART initiation and durable HIV suppression. No cross-contamination during QIAcube processing was seen in test extractions of a monoclonal T-cell line run alongside approximately 36 polyclonal samples. A total of 192 cryopreserved PBMC samples were contributed to the cohort by 30 adults with confirmed HIV infection, with samples collected serially over a mean of around 6 years (range 1-12).

The immunoSEQ hsTCRB v3.0 assay was used at survey level resolution to sequence the TRB variable region. The target sequencing depth for TRB was 40,000-50,000 T-cell genomes per sample. An Illumina MiSeq with a v3 150-cycle kit was used to sequence the pooled TRB libraries. Per the original workflow: Repertoire analysis was run in R within a reproducible Nextflow workflow that covered QC, data transformation and analysis. LymphoSeq2, an R package for exploring AIRR-Seq data, was used to implement custom analyses. After excluding a handful of samples that yielded fewer than 5000 total TRB sequences, some 180 HIV repertoires remained for analysis. Of the 188 retained HIV repertoires, roughly 61 were collected before and around 130 after ART initiation. Repertoires were downsampled to 5000 TRB nucleotide sequences, and summary statistics were averaged over 100 downsampling iterations. TRB sequences were retained for analysis only if CDR3 regions of at least seven amino acids were present. Two measures captured diversity: a Shannon entropy-derived clonality score and the Gini coefficient. In the repertoire networks, any two of the top 5000 CDR3 amino acid sequences were linked whenever the two sequences differed by an edit distance of one. For TRB CDR3 amino acid sequences, GLIPH2 was used to predict antigen specificity groups and MHC restriction. To flag known CMV, EBV, HIV or tissue antigen associations, CDR3 amino acid sequences were matched against VDJdb and McPAS-TCR. Pre-ART, post-ART and control groups were compared with Wilcoxon signed-rank tests and Holm-Bonferroni correction. The table comes from immuneACCESS by way of TCRdb, which keeps in-frame sequences with V and J called. Part of the clones is missing from these tables; in studies checked, under half for an unresolved V gene and the rest for unknown reasons. That table is the source of V, J and clone size, and D and trimming were worked out from the DNA. This sample is represented by 30,000 to 40,000 clones; about 83% of them were singletons. Clones ranked in the top ten supply roughly 7.3% of the sample.

General study outcomes and caveats: HIV repertoires had narrower CDR3 length ranges than controls, and the network structure suggested an antigen-experienced repertoire that shifted only slightly toward naive after ART. Limited PBMC availability meant only the TCR beta chain was sequenced, without alpha chain pairing. Inferences about post-ART repertoire changes were limited because no data were available on ART adherence, viral resistance or therapy changes. Unsorted PBMC were profiled instead of sorted CD4+ and CD8+ T cells because pre-ART samples had limited cell numbers. Starting ART was linked to a significant rise in TRB diversity, yet even after long-term ART the diversity remained significantly lower than in transplant donor controls. At every time point, the repertoire was dominated by expanded TRB clones first identified before ART initiation, although this dominance fluctuated and, in many PLHIV, declined after ART. Samples dated from the mid-2000s to the late 2010s, and the ART regimens used may be less effective than current ones.

To be included, a participant needed at least one PBMC sample from before ART initiation plus at least two post-ART samples. Treatment was received in the United States of America by all participants with HIV. Before DNA extraction, cryopreserved samples of about 0.95-10 million PBMC were thawed and then washed. At the time of the earliest PBMC sample, participants with HIV were aged between roughly 20 and 60 years. PBMC samples from each participant spanned 1-4 timepoints before ART initiation and 2-8 timepoints after ART initiation, with a median of 7 samples. For every participant, serial HIV viral load, CD4+ T-cell count, ART history and demographic data were obtained. Genomic DNA was extracted from unsorted PBMC with a Qiagen kit on a QIAcube, processed in batches of 12 samples.

The chain joins TRBV7-9 to TRBJ1-1, with the D segment identity uncertain. The specimen was unsorted PBMCs, collected 0.4 years before starting antiretroviral therapy. The clonotype originates from a man younger than 35 with HIV. The DNA reads TGTGCCAGCAGCCCATCGGGGAGGAGGAACACTGAAGCTTTCTTT. This yields the protein CASSPSGRRNTEAFF. Reference TRBV7-9 and TRBJ1-1 genes cover what lies past the CDR3, so the full variable domain is DTGVSQNPRHKITKRGQNVTFRCDPISEHNRLYWYRQTLGQGPEFLTYFQNEAQLEKSRLLSDRFSAERPKGSFSTLEIQRTEQGDSAMYLCASSPSGRRNTEAFFGQGTRLTVV.